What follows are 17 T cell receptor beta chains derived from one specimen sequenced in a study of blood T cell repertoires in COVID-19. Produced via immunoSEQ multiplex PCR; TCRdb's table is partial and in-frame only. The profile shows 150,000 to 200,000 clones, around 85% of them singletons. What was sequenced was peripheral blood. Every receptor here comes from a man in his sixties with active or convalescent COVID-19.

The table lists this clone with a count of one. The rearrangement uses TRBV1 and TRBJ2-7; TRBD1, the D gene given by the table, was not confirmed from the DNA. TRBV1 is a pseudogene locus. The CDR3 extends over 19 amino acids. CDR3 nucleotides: TGCACCAGCAGCCAAGATTCTTTTCCCTTCGGACAGGGAGTTCGCGAGCAGTACTTC. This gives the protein CTSSQDSFPFGQGVREQYF.

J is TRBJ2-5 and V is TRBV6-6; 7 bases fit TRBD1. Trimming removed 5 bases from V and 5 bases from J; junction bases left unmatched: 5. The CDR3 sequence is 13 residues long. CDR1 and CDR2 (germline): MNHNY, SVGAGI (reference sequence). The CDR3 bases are TGTGCCAGCAGTCACAGCAGGGGGGAGACCCAGTACTTC. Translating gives CASSHSRGETQYF.

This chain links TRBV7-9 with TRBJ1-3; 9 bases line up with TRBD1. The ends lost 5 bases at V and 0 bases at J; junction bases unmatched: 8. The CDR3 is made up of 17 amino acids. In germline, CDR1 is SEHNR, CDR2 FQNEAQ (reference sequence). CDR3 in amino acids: CASSHRRTGDSGNTIYF. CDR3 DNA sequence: TGTGCCAGCAGCCATAGACGGACAGGGGACTCTGGAAACACCATATATTTT.

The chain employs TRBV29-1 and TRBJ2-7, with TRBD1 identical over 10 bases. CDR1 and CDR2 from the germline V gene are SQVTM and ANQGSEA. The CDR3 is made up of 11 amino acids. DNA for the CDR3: TGCGCCGGGACAGGGGTCGGCGAGCAGTACTTC. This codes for CAGTGVGEQYF.

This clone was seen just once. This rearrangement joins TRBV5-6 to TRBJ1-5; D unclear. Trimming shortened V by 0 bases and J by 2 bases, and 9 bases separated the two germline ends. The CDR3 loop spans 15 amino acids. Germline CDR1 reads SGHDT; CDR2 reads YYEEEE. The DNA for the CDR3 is TGTGCCAGCAGCTTGGGGGCCCAGGGCAATCAGCCCCAGCATTTT. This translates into CASSLGAQGNQPQHF.

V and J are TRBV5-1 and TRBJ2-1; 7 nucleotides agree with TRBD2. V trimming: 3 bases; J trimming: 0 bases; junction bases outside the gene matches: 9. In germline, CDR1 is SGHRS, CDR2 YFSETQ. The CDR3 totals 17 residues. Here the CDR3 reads CASSWASGPSSYNEQFF. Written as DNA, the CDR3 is TGCGCCAGCAGCTGGGCTAGCGGACCCAGCTCCTACAATGAGCAGTTCTTC.

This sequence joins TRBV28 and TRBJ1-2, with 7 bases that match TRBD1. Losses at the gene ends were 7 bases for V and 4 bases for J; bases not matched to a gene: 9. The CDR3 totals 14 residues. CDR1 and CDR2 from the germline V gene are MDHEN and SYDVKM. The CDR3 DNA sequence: TGTGCCAGCAACCCGGGACAGCACCCCTATGGCTACACCTTC. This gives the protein CASNPGQHPYGYTF.

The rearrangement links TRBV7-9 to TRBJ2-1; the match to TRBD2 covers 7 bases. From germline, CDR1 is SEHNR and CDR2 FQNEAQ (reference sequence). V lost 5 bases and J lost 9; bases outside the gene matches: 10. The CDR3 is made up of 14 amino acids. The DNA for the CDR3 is TGTGCCAGCAGCATGTCGGGGGGAATCGGTGAGCAGTTCTTC. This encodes CASSMSGGIGEQFF.

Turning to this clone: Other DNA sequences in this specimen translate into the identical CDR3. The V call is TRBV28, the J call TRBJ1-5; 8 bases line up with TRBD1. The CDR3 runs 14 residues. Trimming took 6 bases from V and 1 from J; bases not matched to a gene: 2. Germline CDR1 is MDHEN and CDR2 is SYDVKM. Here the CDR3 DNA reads TGTGCCAGCAGCTCAGGGGGCAGCAATCAGCCCCAGCATTTT. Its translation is CASSSGGSNQPQHF.

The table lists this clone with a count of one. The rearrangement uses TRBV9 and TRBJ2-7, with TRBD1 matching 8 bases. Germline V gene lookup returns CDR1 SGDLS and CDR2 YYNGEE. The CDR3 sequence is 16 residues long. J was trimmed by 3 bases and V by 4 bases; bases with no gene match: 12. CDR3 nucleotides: TGTGCCAGCAGCCGCGGGGCGGGGACAGGCCTCTACGAGCAGTACTTC. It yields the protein CASSRGAGTGLYEQYF. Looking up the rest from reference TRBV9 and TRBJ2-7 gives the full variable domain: DSGVTQTPKHLITATGQRVTLRCSPRSGDLSVYWYQQSLDQGLQFLIQYYNGEERAKGNILERFSAQQFPDLHSELNLSSLELGDSALYFCASSRGAGTGLYEQYFGPGTRLTVT.

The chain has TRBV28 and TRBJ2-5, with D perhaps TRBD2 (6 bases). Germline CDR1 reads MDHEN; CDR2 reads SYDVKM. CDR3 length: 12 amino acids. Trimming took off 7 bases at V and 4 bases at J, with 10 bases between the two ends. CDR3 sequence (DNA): TGTGCCAGCACCCCCGGGGGAGAGACCCAGTACTTC. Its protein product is CASTPGGETQYF.

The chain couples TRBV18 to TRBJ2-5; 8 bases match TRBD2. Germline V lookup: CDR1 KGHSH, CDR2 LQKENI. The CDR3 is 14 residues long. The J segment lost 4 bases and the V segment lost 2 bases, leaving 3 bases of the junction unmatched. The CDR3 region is CASSPSGSRETQYF. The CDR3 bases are TGTGCCAGCTCACCAAGCGGGAGTAGAGAGACCCAGTACTTC.

This CDR3 reads CASSQAAGAVKAFF. CDR3 sequence (DNA): TGTGCCAGCAGCCAAGCAGCAGGGGCGGTTAAAGCTTTCTTT. The J gene is TRBJ1-1, the V gene TRBV3-1 (or the pseudogene TRBV3-2), with D possibly matching TRBD1 (6 bases). The CDR3 loop spans 14 amino acids. V gave up 1 base and J gave up 9 bases, with 15 bases separating them. Germline CDR1 is LGHDT and CDR2 is YNNKEL (reference sequence).

The CDR3 coding sequence is TGTGCCAGTAGTATGGGAGCGGGAGAGACCCAGTACTTC. The encoded protein is CASSMGAGETQYF. The chain is built from TRBV19 and TRBJ2-5; TRBD2 might be the D (6 bases). The CDR3 length is 13 residues. Germline values: CDR1 LNHDA, CDR2 SQIVND (reference sequence). Trimming took 3 bases from V and 4 from J, leaving 9 bases between them.

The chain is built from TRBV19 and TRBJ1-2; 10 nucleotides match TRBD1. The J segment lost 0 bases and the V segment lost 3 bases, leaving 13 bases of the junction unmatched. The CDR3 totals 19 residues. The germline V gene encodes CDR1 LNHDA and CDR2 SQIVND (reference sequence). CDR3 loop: CASSIAPPGTGVSNYGYTF. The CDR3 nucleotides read TGTGCCAGTAGTATCGCCCCGCCCGGGACAGGGGTCTCTAACTATGGCTACACCTTC.

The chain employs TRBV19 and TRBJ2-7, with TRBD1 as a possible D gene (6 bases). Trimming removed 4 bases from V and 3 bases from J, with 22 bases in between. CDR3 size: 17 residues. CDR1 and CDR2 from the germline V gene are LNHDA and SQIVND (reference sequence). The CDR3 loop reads CASSTFLSQGAGYEQYF. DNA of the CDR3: TGTGCCAGTAGTACTTTCCTTTCACAGGGTGCGGGCTACGAGCAGTACTTC.

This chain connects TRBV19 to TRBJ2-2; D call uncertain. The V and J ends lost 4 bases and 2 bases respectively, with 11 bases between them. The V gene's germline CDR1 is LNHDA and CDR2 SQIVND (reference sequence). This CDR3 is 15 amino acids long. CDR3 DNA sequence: TGTGCCAGTAGTACCCGACACTCCAACACCGGGGAGCTGTTTTTT. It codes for CASSTRHSNTGELFF.